This record concerns one T cell receptor beta chain sequence. What it binds is not known. The data originate from a study of cytomegalovirus exposure and HLA in healthy donors. The study, taken as a whole, reports: In vitro experiments confirmed that three CMV-associated chains were specific for CMV antigens. Accounts indicate the classifier identified cytomegalovirus status with strong specificity and sensitivity. The tendency of first-cohort TCR clusters to co-occur in the 130 or so validation repertoires was identified by a subsequent analysis. Usually a TCR sequence was rare, but some public TCRs were found in many donors.

The assay was immunoSEQ multiplex PCR, and TCRdb's table has in-frame clones only and misses some. The sample consists of about 110,000 clones, 89% of them appearing once. This CDR3 is built from 15 residues. Trimming left V 2 bases short and J 2 bases short, with 10 bases between. CDR1 is MNHEY and CDR2 is SVGAGI in the germline V gene. The chain employs TRBV6-5 and TRBJ1-3; D not resolved. The receptor comes from a woman between 18 and 29 years old in good health and CMV-seronegative. Sequencing input: PBMCs. Written as DNA, the CDR3 is TGTGCCAGCAGTTACGGACTGTACGCTGGAAACACCATATATTTT. This gives the protein CASSYGLYAGNTIYF.